The 7 T cell receptor beta chains listed next were all sequenced from one sample in a study of T cell clusters in autoimmune cytopenias. TRB was amplified from about 270 ng of peripheral blood genomic DNA per sample. TRB was amplified by touch-down multiplex PCR, primer pools A and B combined. Reanalyzing the multiplex PCR reads, TCRdb keeps one entry per CDR3 protein, without DNA. The sample includes 10,000 to 11,000 distinct CDR3 sequences. These same records also appear under a second study, on T cell repertoires in aging, cancer and after chemotherapy.

Source material: peripheral blood. The receptor source for this set is a human donor in good health.

Frequency places this clonotype as medium-sized. The CDR3 sequence: CAWSVGGQGYGYTF. J is TRBJ1-2 and V is TRBV30; TCRdb outputs TRBD1, but without DNA this stays unchecked. Germline V gene lookup returns CDR1 GTSNPN and CDR2 SVGIG (reference sequence). This CDR3 is built from 14 residues.

This sequence joins TRBV7-2 and TRBJ1-6. The CDR3 totals 14 residues. The germline V gene has CDR1 SGHTA and CDR2 FQGNSA. CDR3 region: CASSLGQGMGPLHF.

By frequency, this clonotype registers medium-sized. The gene calls are TRBV30 and TRBJ1-2; TCRdb reports TRBD1, a call that lacks DNA to check it against. The CDR3 length is 13 residues. Germline-derived CDR1 and CDR2 are GTSNPN and SVGIG (reference sequence). CDR3 in amino acids: CAWSVGTDDGYTF.

This clonotype ranks as medium-sized in terms of frequency. The V and J genes are TRBV12-3 or TRBV12-4 and TRBJ1-3; lacking DNA, the TRBD1 call made by TCRdb goes unchecked. This CDR3 region has 14 residues. This CDR3 reads CASSKEGGGNTIYF.

Its frequency marks this clonotype as medium-sized (0.01 to 0.1%). The gene calls are TRBV29-1 and TRBJ2-1; the D gene TCRdb calls, TRBD2, cannot be checked with no DNA. The CDR3 runs to 13 residues. CDR1 is SQVTM and CDR2 is ANQGSEA in the germline V gene. The CDR3 reads CSVRTSGGNEQFF.

V gene TRBV5-4 combines with J gene TRBJ1-6; TCRdb's D call, TRBD1, is unchecked because there is no DNA. Germline V CDR1 and CDR2: SGHNT, YYREEE (reference sequence). The CDR3 totals 16 residues. The CDR3 is CASSLGSGADRAPLHF.

The genes are TRBV18 and TRBJ1-5; the TCRdb call, TRBD1, lacks DNA for checking. CDR3 length: 15 residues. Germline V lookup: CDR1 KGHSH, CDR2 LQKENI. CDR3: CASSLTGSSNQPQHF.